A selection of T cell receptor beta chains follows, all from one sample in a study of blood T cell repertoires in COVID-19. Method: immunoSEQ multiplex PCR; TCRdb's copy keeps in-frame clones and lacks some. The sample consists of 93,000 or so clones, approximately 84% of them appearing once. Sequencing was carried out using peripheral blood. These receptors were collected from a human donor in a cohort sampled during active COVID-19. CDR3s include the opening cysteine and the closing phenylalanine or tryptophan. D genes are given only for firm matches. Where a row states a size, it is once, few, many or the class of an expanded clone; other rows omit it.

j_call d_call v_call clone_size cdr3_nt cdr3_aa
TRBJ1-5 - TRBV5-1 - TGCGCCAGCAGCTTGGGACATAGTAGCAATCAGCCCCAGCATTTT CASSLGHSSNQPQHF
TRBJ2-1 - TRBV21-1 - TGTGCCAGCCCCCCGACAGGGCCAAGTGGAGAGCAGTTCTTC CASPPTGPSGEQFF
TRBJ1-1 - TRBV6-2/TRBV6-3 - TGTGCCAGCAGCCACGGGGGCACTGAAGCTTTCTTT CASSHGGTEAFF
TRBJ1-6 TRBD1 TRBV7-9 - TGTGCCAGCAGCCCCGGACAGGGATTTAATAATTCACCCCTCCACTTT CASSPGQGFNNSPLHF
TRBJ1-1 - TRBV5-5 once TGTGCCAGCAGCCTAGTACCGGGGGGCTCTGAAGCTTTCTTT CASSLVPGGSEAFF
TRBJ1-4 - TRBV5-4 - TGTGCCAGCAGCTTGGAGTCAGGGTCAGGGGAAAAACTGTTTTTT CASSLESGSGEKLFF
TRBJ1-5 TRBD1 TRBV6-5 - TGTGCCAGCAGACAACCTACAGGGGGCAATCAGCCCCAGCATTTT CASRQPTGGNQPQHF
TRBJ1-1 - TRBV5-1 - TGCGCCAGCAGCTTGGTATCACAAATGAACACTGAAGCTTTCTTT CASSLVSQMNTEAFF
TRBJ1-3 - TRBV25-1 - TGTGCCAGCACCCCAGGGTGGAACTCCGGAAACACCATATATTTT CASTPGWNSGNTIYF
TRBJ1-2 - TRBV6-2/TRBV6-3 - TGTGCCAGCAGTTTGAGGGGAGGAAATGGCTACACCTTC CASSLRGGNGYTF
TRBJ1-1 - TRBV7-2 - TGTGCCAGCAGTCGACAGGCGAGGGCCACTGAAGCTTTCTTT CASSRQARATEAFF
TRBJ2-1 TRBD2 TRBV19 - TGTGCCACAGGGACTAGTTGGAATGAGCAGTTCTTC CATGTSWNEQFF
TRBJ1-6 TRBD1 TRBV2 - TGTGCCAGCACCGTGTTGGGGACAGTCGGTAATTCACCCCTCCACTTT CASTVLGTVGNSPLHF
TRBJ1-2 TRBD1 TRBV7-9 - TGTGCCAGCAGCCCAAGCAACGACAGGGTCTATGGCTACACCTTC CASSPSNDRVYGYTF
TRBJ1-1 - TRBV19 - TGTGCCAGTAGGACTAGACCGGACGGCCCCGGCGGCACTGAAGCTTTCTTT CASRTRPDGPGGTEAFF
TRBJ1-1 - TRBV5-1 - TGCGCCAGCAGCTTCAGGGCAGGGAACACTGAAGCTTTCTTT CASSFRAGNTEAFF
TRBJ2-3 - TRBV6-5 - TGTGCCTCAACAGAGAGGGGCACAGATACGCAGTATTTT CASTERGTDTQYF
TRBJ2-1 - TRBV7-2 - TGTGCCAGCCTCGTTGTCGGACTTATAGGCAATGAGCAGTTCTTC CASLVVGLIGNEQFF
TRBJ2-1 TRBD1 TRBV5-1 - TGCGCAACCGGGACAGGCAACAATGAGCAGTTCTTC CATGTGNNEQFF
TRBJ2-5 - TRBV5-4 - TGTGCCAGCAGCTTGGAAGTATTGCGGCAAGAGACCCAGTACTTC CASSLEVLRQETQYF
TRBJ2-2 TRBD1 TRBV24-1 - TGTGCCACCAGTGACCCGTCAGGGGGCACCGGGGAGCTGTTTTTT CATSDPSGGTGELFF
TRBJ1-3 - TRBV12-3/TRBV12-4 - TGTGCCAGCAGGGGGAGCTCTGGAAACACCATATATTTT CASRGSSGNTIYF
TRBJ2-2 - TRBV7-9 - TGTGCCAGCAGCCCTACAGGCCACACCGGGGAGCTGTTTTTT CASSPTGHTGELFF
TRBJ1-6 - TRBV7-8 - TGTGCCAGCAGCTTAGGGGCAGGCCTTAATTCACCCCTCCACTTT CASSLGAGLNSPLHF
TRBJ2-5 TRBD2 TRBV7-6 once TGTGCCAGCAGCTTAACTAGCGGGGGGGCCGACGAGACCCAGTACTTC CASSLTSGGADETQYF
TRBJ2-2 TRBD2 TRBV3-1/TRBV3-2 few TGTGCCAGCAGCCAAGAGCGGGGGGCCAACACCGGGGAGCTGTTTTTT CASSQERGANTGELFF
TRBJ1-1 TRBD1 TRBV6-6 - TGTGCCAGCAGTCCGAAACAGGGGAGCTCGCGCAACACTGAAGCTTTCTTT CASSPKQGSSRNTEAFF
TRBJ1-5 - TRBV9 - TGTGCCAGCAGCTCCCTGAATGGGGCGAATCAGCCCCAGCATTTT CASSSLNGANQPQHF
TRBJ1-3 TRBD1 TRBV7-9 - TGTGCCAGCAGCGAGGACAGGGGGCCTGGAAACACCATATATTTT CASSEDRGPGNTIYF
TRBJ1-1 TRBD1 TRBV6-5 - TGTGCCAGCAGTTTGTTCATAACAGGGGACACTGAAGCTTTCTTT CASSLFITGDTEAFF
TRBJ2-1 TRBD1 TRBV5-1 - TGCGCCAGCAGCCGGGGACAGGGTGTTTCCAATGAGCAGTTCTTC CASSRGQGVSNEQFF
TRBJ1-2 - TRBV12-3/TRBV12-4 - TGTGCCAGCACCCCGGGTCTCGCAGTCGGCTACACCTTC CASTPGLAVGYTF
TRBJ2-5 TRBD2 TRBV11-2 - TGTGCCAGCAGCAAAAGCGGGGGGTTAGAGACCCAGTACTTC CASSKSGGLETQYF
TRBJ2-3 - TRBV2 once TGTGCCAGCGGGGCGACGGCGCTGCGCGGAAGCACAGATACGCAGTATTTT CASGATALRGSTDTQYF
TRBJ1-2 TRBD1 TRBV18 - TGTGCCAGCTCACCAAGACAGGGAGGCTATGGCTACACCTTC CASSPRQGGYGYTF
TRBJ1-1 - TRBV15 - TGTGCCACCAGCAGAGGCGGCAGAAACACTGAAGCTTTCTTT CATSRGGRNTEAFF
TRBJ1-2 - TRBV5-6 - TGTGCCAGCAGCTTGGGAGGGCGGTCTAACTATGGCTACACCTTC CASSLGGRSNYGYTF
TRBJ2-1 TRBD2 TRBV7-2 once TGTGCCAGCAGCTTAGCGCTGGCGGGGGGGACCTACAATGAGCAGTTCTTC CASSLALAGGTYNEQFF
TRBJ1-2 - TRBV20-1 - TGCAGTGCTAGTAACCGGGGATCCAGCTACACCTTC CSASNRGSSYTF
TRBJ2-5 - TRBV2 - TGTGCCAGCAGTGTAATCTCCGGGGGTGGGGAGACCCAGTACTTC CASSVISGGGETQYF
TRBJ1-2 - TRBV27 - TGTGCCAGCAGCGCCGGGGGGTGGGGAGGCTATGGCTACACCTTC CASSAGGWGGYGYTF
TRBJ1-2 - TRBV19 - TGTGCCAGTAGTATTCGAGGGTCCGATGGCTACACCTTC CASSIRGSDGYTF